Below, 32 T cell receptor beta chains from the same sample are listed, as sequenced in a study of blood T cells in healthy people across ages. With a J-beta primer mix and a sample-barcoded 5' primer, a second PCR ran 7 to 11 cycles. One entry per CDR3 protein, called by TCRdb with MiXCR from the 5' RACE reads. Of 550,000 to 600,000 distinct CDR3 sequences listed, 25% to 30% were seen once; the top ten hold approximately 17%. The sample consisted of blood. The receptors were sampled from a woman aged 70-85 years in good health.

The chain uses TRBV7-6 and TRBJ1-2; possibly TRBD1 for D (5 bases). The CDR3 has 14 residues. Germline CDR1 reads SGHVS; CDR2 reads FNYEAQ. V was cut by 1 base and J by 7 bases, with 13 bases left in between. The CDR3 loop is CASSLGTGLTGYTF. The CDR3 DNA reads TGTGCCAGCAGCTTAGGCACGGGACTCACTGGCTACACCTTC.

This clonotype appeared a few times. The chain joins TRBV4-3 to TRBJ2-4; D could derive from TRBD1 or TRBD2 (5 bases each). V was pared by 0 bases and J by 3 bases, with 15 bases between. The CDR3 loop spans 17 amino acids. CDR1 LGHNA and CDR2 YSLEER come from the germline V gene. CDR3 bases: TGCGCCAGCAGCCAAGAAAAAAAATGGGGGAGCAAAAACATTCAGTACTTC. Translating it yields CASSQEKKWGSKNIQYF.

This clonotype was counted a few times. The chain employs TRBV6-5 and TRBJ2-1; TRBD2 matches 9 bases. CDR3 length: 18 residues. Germline lookup yields CDR1 MNHEY and CDR2 SVGAGI. V trimming: 2 bases; J trimming: 0 bases; junction bases outside the gene matches: 8. CDR3 sequence reads: CASSYTSPAGGSYNEQFF. The CDR3 DNA is TGTGCCAGCAGTTACACGTCTCCAGCGGGGGGCTCCTACAATGAGCAGTTCTTC.

This clonotype was detected a few times. V usage is TRBV6-1 and J usage is TRBJ2-1, with a weak D call TRBD2 (5 bases). From germline, CDR1 is MNHNS and CDR2 SASEGT. The V end was cut by 9 bases, the J end by 5 bases, with 14 bases between. This CDR3 is 13 amino acids long. CDR3: CASLLGNNNEQFF. Here the CDR3 DNA reads TGTGCCAGTCTACTCGGGAACAACAATGAGCAGTTCTTC.

This clonotype was detected a few times. This chain connects TRBV4-3 to TRBJ2-2; maybe TRBD1 (7 bases). V was cut by 0 bases and J by 5 bases, with 16 bases left in between. The germline gives CDR1 LGHNA, CDR2 YSLEER. This CDR3 is 17 amino acids long. In nucleotides, the CDR3 is TGCGCCAGCAGCCAAGAATTCCTACAGGGGAGGACCGGGGAGCTGTTTTTT. Translation: CASSQEFLQGRTGELFF.

This chain uses TRBV20-1 with TRBJ1-2, with D unclear. This CDR3 contains 11 residues. The V gene lost 3 bases and the J gene lost 8 bases, with 10 bases spanning the gap. Germline assignment: CDR1 DFQATT and CDR2 SNEGSKA (reference sequence). CDR3: CSASSGYGYTF. The CDR3 DNA reads TGCAGTGCTAGTTCTGGGTACGGCTACACCTTC.

The chain carries TRBV7-9 and TRBJ1-5, with unresolved D. In germline, CDR1 is SEHNR, CDR2 FQNEAQ (reference sequence). The CDR3 length is 12 residues. V was cut by 3 bases and J by 8 bases, with 8 bases left in between. CDR3 coding DNA: TGTGCCAGCAGCTTTCAATCTGAGCCCCAGCATTTT. Translated, it gives CASSFQSEPQHF. The full variable domain, completed using reference TRBV7-9 and TRBJ1-5, is DTGVSQNPRHKITKRGQNVTFRCDPISEHNRLYWYRQTLGQGPEFLTYFQNEAQLEKSRLLSDRFSAERPKGSFSTLEIQRTEQGDSAMYLCASSFQSEPQHFGDGTRLSIL.

The V call is TRBV12-3 or TRBV12-4, the J call TRBJ1-1; 8 nucleotides agree with TRBD1. V shed 7 bases and J 3 bases; nucleotides not matched to a gene: 4. This CDR3 has 13 residues. CDR3: CASTDRGHTEAFF. Written as DNA, the CDR3 is TGTGCCAGCACCGACAGGGGTCACACTGAAGCTTTCTTT.

The rearrangement joins TRBV10-3 to TRBJ1-2, with D possibly TRBD1 on 6 matching bases. The CDR3 runs 14 residues. Trimming cost V 6 bases and J 5 bases, with 16 bases left between them. Germline CDR1 is ENHRY and CDR2 is SYGVKD. DNA for the CDR3: TGTGCCATCAGCCGCACCACAGGGACATATGGCTACACCTTC. It encodes CAISRTTGTYGYTF.

This clonotype has only a few counts. The V and J genes are TRBV6-1 and TRBJ2-5; D gene ambiguous. CDR3 size: 14 residues. V lost 0 bases, J lost 7 bases, and 12 bases lay in between. CDR1 MNHNS and CDR2 SASEGT come from the germline V gene. DNA of the CDR3: TGTGCCAGCAGTGAAGCTACGCTACGGGTGACCCAGTACTTC. Its translation: CASSEATLRVTQYF.

The genes are TRBV24-1 and TRBJ2-5; either TRBD1 or TRBD2 may fit D (5 bases each). Matching the DNA end better, TRBJ2-1 makes the J call doubtful. This CDR3 has 13 residues. Germline CDR1 KGHDR, CDR2 SFDVKD. The CDR3 DNA sequence: TGTGCCACCAGTGATTCCAGGAGGACAGAGCAGTTCTTC. It encodes CATSDSRRTEQFF.

Here the CDR3 reads CASSAWEPNTEAFF. The CDR3 DNA reads TGTGCCAGCAGCGCTTGGGAGCCGAACACTGAAGCTTTCTTT. The chain recombines TRBV28 with TRBJ1-1; no definite D call. Germline V gene lookup returns CDR1 MDHEN and CDR2 SYDVKM. The CDR3 is 14 residues long. The V gene lost 6 bases and the J gene lost 1 base, with 12 bases spanning the gap.

The rearrangement joins TRBV7-2 to TRBJ2-5, with D tentatively TRBD1 (6 bases). The V and J ends lost 8 bases and 4 bases respectively, with 14 bases between them. CDR3 size: 13 residues. The germline V gene encodes CDR1 SGHTA and CDR2 FQGNSA. In nucleotides, the CDR3 is TGTGCCAGCGCAGGAACAGGGCGAGAGACCCAGTACTTC. Residues: CASAGTGRETQYF.

This clonotype was counted only a few times. This sequence joins TRBV29-1 and TRBJ2-1; 9 nucleotides line up with TRBD2. Per the germline V gene, CDR1 is SQVTM and CDR2 is ANQGSEA. The V and J ends lost 0 bases and 6 bases, in that order; junction bases with no gene match: 6. The CDR3 consists of 15 residues. DNA of the CDR3: TGCAGCGTTGAAGAGGGGCGGGGGGGCCCCAATGAGCAGTTCTTC. Residues: CSVEEGRGGPNEQFF.

V usage is TRBV18 and J usage is TRBJ2-5; D is perhaps TRBD1 (6 bases). The J call is doubtful: the DNA matches TRBJ2-7 better. Germline V gene sequence: CDR1 KGHSH, CDR2 LQKENI. The CDR3 length is 18 residues. The CDR3 reads CASSPDLPGADSYYEQYF. In DNA, the CDR3 is TGTGCCAGCTCACCCGACCTACCAGGGGCGGACTCTTACTACGAGCAGTACTTC.

This clonotype was counted only a few times. One end of the junction varies from germline; a read error may be responsible. V and J are TRBV24-1 and TRBJ2-3; unclear D gene. CDR1 and CDR2 from the germline V gene are KGHDR and SFDVKD. This CDR3 contains 12 residues. The CDR3 region has the DNA TGTGCGACCAATGGGGTTGGAGATACGCAGTATTTT. It yields the protein CATNGVGDTQYF.

This clonotype turned up a few times. The chain links TRBV5-1 to TRBJ2-5; TRBD2 aligns across 7 bases. The germline gives CDR1 SGHRS, CDR2 YFSETQ. V shed 7 bases and J 0 bases; nucleotides not matched to a gene: 6. CDR3 length equals 14 residues. In DNA, the CDR3 is TGCGCCAGCCGTACTAGCGAACACCAAGAGACCCAGTACTTC. Its translation is CASRTSEHQETQYF.

This clonotype was seen many times. The CDR3 sequence: CSARGATNEKLFF. DNA for the CDR3: TGCAGTGCTAGAGGTGCAACTAATGAAAAACTGTTTTTT. The chain uses TRBV20-1 and TRBJ1-4; D gene uncertain. Trimming pared 1 base from V and 0 bases from J, leaving 3 bases between. The germline V gene has CDR1 DFQATT and CDR2 SNEGSKA (reference sequence). The length of the CDR3 is 13 residues.

This clonotype has a handful of counts. This chain uses TRBV5-5 with TRBJ2-7; the D is unclear. Germline loops: CDR1 SGHKS, CDR2 YYEKEE (reference sequence). CDR3 length: 12 residues. The V end lost 5 bases, the J end lost 1 base, and 7 bases lay between the germline ends. Here the CDR3 reads CASRLQSYEQYF. The DNA for the CDR3 is TGTGCCAGCAGATTACAGTCCTACGAGCAGTACTTC.

The J gene is TRBJ2-5, the V gene TRBV18; D might be TRBD1 (6 bases). The DNA end lines up better with TRBJ2-7; the J call may be wrong. The CDR3 has 13 amino acids. In germline, CDR1 is KGHSH, CDR2 LQKENI. The CDR3 here is CASAGAGTDEQYF. CDR3 nucleotides: TGTGCCAGCGCAGGGGCAGGGACGGACGAGCAGTACTTC.

The chain has TRBV7-8 and TRBJ1-2; D not resolved. The V gene's germline CDR1 is SGHVS and CDR2 FQNEAQ. The CDR3 runs to 13 residues. Trimming shortened V by 4 bases and J by 7 bases, and 13 bases separated the two germline ends. CDR3: CASSSGDISGYTF. CDR3 nucleotides: TGTGCCAGCAGCTCCGGTGACATCTCTGGCTACACCTTC.

The CDR3 DNA sequence: TGTGCCAGCAGCCTGCGACAGCCTCTAGCGGGGGCGAACTACGAGCAGTACTTC. Residues: CASSLRQPLAGANYEQYF. The genes are TRBV3-1 and TRBJ2-5; 10 positions match TRBD2. The DNA end is more similar to TRBJ2-7, so the J call may be wrong. The germline V gene has CDR1 LGHDT and CDR2 YNNKEL (reference sequence). This CDR3 is 18 amino acids long.

This clonotype was detected a few times. This chain links TRBV25-1 with TRBJ2-5; 9 bases match TRBD2. The J call may be faulty, since TRBJ2-7 better matches the DNA end. CDR3 length equals 15 residues. The V gene's germline CDR1 is MGHDK and CDR2 SYGVNS. The CDR3 protein is CASSGQTSGSYEQYF. CDR3 in DNA: TGTGCCAGCAGTGGACAAACTAGCGGGTCCTACGAGCAGTACTTC.

A few counts support this clonotype. The chain joins TRBV20-1 to TRBJ2-6; 9 bases fit TRBD1. V lost 5 bases to trimming and J lost 5 bases; unmatched junction nucleotides: 4. This CDR3 region has 14 residues. The germline gives CDR1 DFQATT, CDR2 SNEGSKA (reference sequence). The CDR3 reads CSAQQGAWANVLTF. Here the CDR3 DNA reads TGCAGTGCTCAACAGGGGGCCTGGGCCAACGTCCTGACTTTC.

This clonotype has ten or more counts. The chain has TRBV20-1 and TRBJ2-5; D may be TRBD1 or TRBD2 (6 bases each). The ends were cut back, 6 bases at V and 2 bases at J, with 7 bases in the middle. The CDR3 loop spans 11 amino acids. CDR1 and CDR2 from the germline V gene are DFQATT and SNEGSKA (reference sequence). In nucleotides, the CDR3 is TGCAGTGCAGGGGGGCAAGAGACCCAGTACTTC. It codes for CSAGGQETQYF.

V usage is TRBV29-1 and J usage is TRBJ1-2, with D perhaps matching TRBD1 (6 bases). Germline loops: CDR1 SQVTM, CDR2 ANQGSEA. This CDR3 spans 11 amino acids. The V and J ends lost 7 bases and 6 bases respectively, with 12 bases between them. CDR3 in amino acids: CSAAGEDGYTF. CDR3 sequence (DNA): TGCAGCGCGGCAGGGGAGGATGGCTACACCTTC.

This clonotype has just a few counts. The chain joins TRBV5-1 to TRBJ1-1; D gene unclear. CDR1 and CDR2 from the germline V gene are SGHRS and YFSETQ. V was shortened by 0 bases and J by 1 base, with 7 bases between the two germline ends. This CDR3 has 14 amino acids. As DNA, the CDR3 is TGCGCCAGCAGCTTGGATACGGGGAACACTGAAGCTTTCTTT. Translating it yields CASSLDTGNTEAFF.

V and J are TRBV11-2 and TRBJ2-3; the D gene could be TRBD1 or TRBD2 (6 bases each). The CDR3 spans 20 residues. Trimming pared 2 bases from V and 1 base from J, leaving 25 bases between. Germline lookup yields CDR1 SGHAT and CDR2 FQNNGV. The CDR3 nucleotides read TGTGCCAGCAGCTTAAAGCTAGGGGGGCCGGAATCCTTGGGCACAGATACGCAGTATTTT. This encodes CASSLKLGGPESLGTDTQYF.

This clonotype came up a few times. The CDR3 nucleotides are TGTGCCAGCAGACACACAACCGAGGCTGGCGAGCAGTACTTC. It translates to CASRHTTEAGEQYF. The rearrangement links TRBV6-2 or TRBV6-3 to TRBJ2-5, with D hard to call. Gene TRBJ2-7 matches the end of the DNA better, so the J call may be wrong. The CDR3 contains 14 residues. CDR1 and CDR2 from the germline V gene are MNHEY and SVGEGT.

CDR3 residues: CASSLAHRGTDSPLHF. The CDR3 bases are TGTGCCAGCAGCTTGGCACACAGAGGGACGGATTCACCCCTCCACTTT. This rearrangement joins TRBV5-5 to TRBJ1-6, with D tentatively TRBD1 (5 bases). The CDR3 extends over 16 amino acids. CDR1 and CDR2 (germline): SGHKS, YYEKEE (reference sequence). V was trimmed by 0 bases and J by 8 bases, leaving 15 bases between them.

The genes are TRBV3-1 and TRBJ1-1; D perhaps matches TRBD1 (5 bases). V was trimmed by 6 bases and J by 3 bases, leaving 14 bases between them. This CDR3 comprises 14 residues. CDR1 and CDR2 (germline): LGHDT, YNNKEL (reference sequence). The CDR3 DNA sequence: TGTGCCAGCAGGTCGTCAGGGTCCGACACTGAAGCTTTCTTT. Translated: CASRSSGSDTEAFF.

J is TRBJ1-2 and V is TRBV20-1, with D possibly matching TRBD1 (5 bases). This CDR3 is built from 16 residues. Germline loops: CDR1 DFQATT, CDR2 SNEGSKA (reference sequence). Between the trimmed V and J ends, which lost 8 bases and 4 bases, there was a span of 26 bases. This CDR3 is CSTPRGTDALGYGYTF. The CDR3 DNA follows: TGCAGTACCCCCCGAGGGACCGACGCCCTTGGCTATGGCTACACCTTC.